This T cell receptor beta chain was obtained from a study of blood T cell repertoires in COVID-19. In the source study's methods: The assay estimated nucleated cells by amplifying reference gene primers. Data came from immunoSEQ multiplex PCR; TCRdb stores just in-frame clones and leaves some out. D and trimming come from the DNA, and the V and J calls and clone size come from that table. The sample includes about 72,000 clones, approximately 85% of them seen just once. The sequencing sample was made of peripheral blood. The sequence derives from a woman of 80 years or more with active or convalescent COVID-19.

The CDR3 sequence: CASSATGLPYEQYF. The CDR3 coding sequence is TGTGCCAGCAGCGCGACAGGGCTTCCCTACGAGCAGTACTTC. The V call is TRBV9, the J call TRBJ2-7; 7 positions agree with TRBD1. The germline CDR1 and CDR2 sequences are SGDLS and YYNGEE. The CDR3 loop spans 14 amino acids. Trimming removed 3 bases from V and 2 bases from J; junction bases left unmatched: 5.